This T cell receptor beta chain was sequenced during a study of cytomegalovirus exposure and HLA in healthy donors. Study observations and caveats: The classifier reportedly diagnosed cytomegalovirus status with high sensitivity and specificity.

Primers for the PCR totalled 60 Vbeta and 13 Jbeta. Sequenced by immunoSEQ multiplex PCR; TCRdb stores in-frame clones only, minus some. The repertoire has approximately 100,000 clones, 75% to 85% of them found once; the top ten carry 2% to 2.5%. Trimming shortened V by 4 bases and J by 0 bases, and 20 bases separated the two germline ends. The CDR3 has 17 amino acids. Germline CDR1 reads SGHRS; CDR2 reads YFSETQ. A remark on this clone: Its target is not known.

The specimen sequenced was PBMCs. The source of this sequence is a man aged 18 to 30 in good health and CMV-seronegative. The genes are TRBV5-1 and TRBJ2-7; tentatively, D is TRBD2 (6 bases). The CDR3 nucleotides are TGCGCCAGCAGCCCAACCGGCCGCCGGGGGAGCTCCTACGAGCAGTACTTC. Encoded protein: CASSPTGRRGSSYEQYF. Based on the CDR3 plus reference TRBV5-1 and TRBJ2-7, the full variable domain is KAGVTQTPRYLIKTRGQQVTLSCSPISGHRSVSWYQQTPGQGLQFLFEYFSETQRNKGNFPGRFSGRQFSNSRSEMNVSTLELGDSALYLCASSPTGRRGSSYEQYFGPGTRLTVT.